These 13 T cell receptor beta chains were sequenced from one sample in a study of blood T cell repertoires in COVID-19. Some clones are missing from TCRdb's copy, which holds only in-frame ones; the method was immunoSEQ multiplex PCR. The table records tens of thousands of clones, around four fifths of them present only once. Sequencing was done on a sample of peripheral blood. The receptors come from a man older than 75 with active or convalescent COVID-19.

This clone was observed a few times. The chain combines TRBV7-9 with TRBJ1-4, with TRBD1 matching over 9 bases. J was trimmed by 5 bases and V by 5 bases; bases with no gene match: 3. This CDR3 is built from 14 residues. Germline V gives CDR1 SEHNR, CDR2 FQNEAQ (reference sequence). The CDR3 is CASSLGTGNEKLFF. The CDR3 nucleotides are TGTGCCAGCAGCCTCGGGACAGGGAATGAAAAACTGTTTTTT.

The chain has TRBV29-1 and TRBJ2-7; 7 bases align to TRBD2. The CDR3 has 12 residues. Germline V gives CDR1 SQVTM, CDR2 ANQGSEA. Trimming at V came to 6 bases and at J to 5 bases, leaving 7 bases not matched to a gene. The CDR3 sequence: CSVARLADEQYF. The CDR3, as DNA: TGCAGCGTCGCGAGACTAGCAGACGAGCAGTACTTC.

This chain uses TRBV14 with TRBJ2-7, with 8 bases identical to TRBD2. With 1 base clipped from V and 6 bases from J, the junction kept 5 bases outside the gene matches. The CDR3 has 14 amino acids. The germline gives CDR1 SGHDN, CDR2 FVKESK. The CDR3 sequence is CASSQASAGGEQYF. In DNA form, the CDR3 reads TGTGCCAGCAGCCAAGCGAGCGCGGGAGGCGAGCAGTACTTC.

This clone was seen just once. The J gene is TRBJ1-4, the V gene TRBV24-1; D is perhaps TRBD1 (5 bases). The V gene lost 2 bases and the J gene lost 6 bases, with 15 bases spanning the gap. From germline, CDR1 is KGHDR and CDR2 SFDVKD. The CDR3 is 16 amino acids. The CDR3 nucleotides are TGTGCCACCAGTGATTCCTCGAGGGGAGGGCATGAAAAACTGTTTTTT. Encoded protein: CATSDSSRGGHEKLFF.

This chain connects TRBV10-3 to TRBJ1-4, with TRBD1 matching over 12 bases. V was clipped by 3 bases and J by 7 bases; unmatched bases: 6. Per germline, CDR1 ENHRY and CDR2 SYGVKD. This CDR3 has 16 amino acids. In DNA form, the CDR3 reads TGTGCCATCAGTGAAGCCGGGACAGGGGGCGGTGAAAAACTGTTTTTT. This sequence encodes CAISEAGTGGGEKLFF.

This chain connects TRBV19 to TRBJ2-2; tentative D call: TRBD1 (6 bases). This CDR3 is 17 amino acids long. Trimming pared 4 bases from V and 1 base from J, leaving 16 bases between. Germline V gives CDR1 LNHDA, CDR2 SQIVND (reference sequence). The CDR3 region is CASSKEGPGVNTGELFF. The CDR3 DNA is TGTGCCAGTAGTAAAGAGGGACCAGGGGTGAACACCGGGGAGCTGTTTTTT.

The rearrangement links TRBV13 to TRBJ2-7; D might be TRBD1 (6 bases). V dropped 3 bases and J dropped 4 bases, with 10 bases sitting between them. The CDR3 consists of 13 residues. From germline, CDR1 is PRHDT and CDR2 FYEKMQ (reference sequence). CDR3 region: CASSFGGPYEQYF. CDR3 DNA sequence: TGTGCCAGCAGCTTTGGGGGCCCTTACGAGCAGTACTTC.

In DNA, the CDR3 is TGTGCCAGCAGCCTAGCGGGGGGCCAGGAGACCCAGTACTTC. As protein: CASSLAGGQETQYF. This chain connects TRBV4-2 to TRBJ2-5, with 10 bases that match TRBD2. The CDR3 loop spans 14 amino acids. The junction had 4 bases not matched to a gene; V was cut back by 4 bases and J by 5 bases. The germline V gene has CDR1 LGHNA and CDR2 YNFKEQ.

This clone was detected only a few times. This chain links TRBV2 with TRBJ2-5; 13 bases match TRBD2. Germline values: CDR1 SNHLY, CDR2 FYNNEI. V lost 3 bases to trimming and J lost 9 bases; unmatched junction nucleotides: 7. This CDR3 is 15 amino acids long. CDR3 nucleotides: TGTGCCAGCAGTGAGGGACTAGCGGGGCAAGGGGCCCAGTACTTC. This gives the protein CASSEGLAGQGAQYF.

This sequence joins TRBV4-2 and TRBJ2-3; 11 bases fit TRBD2. Germline CDR1 is LGHNA and CDR2 is YNFKEQ. Unmatched junction bases numbered 5, after V lost 3 bases and J lost 3 bases. CDR3 length: 16 residues. The DNA of the CDR3 is TGTGCCAGCAGCCATGTAGCGGGAGGGGAGACAGATACGCAGTATTTT. It yields the protein CASSHVAGGETDTQYF.

The chain carries TRBV12-5 and TRBJ2-1; 8 nucleotides agree with TRBD1. The germline V gene has CDR1 LGHNT and CDR2 FRNRAP. The CDR3 runs 16 residues. With V trimmed by 6 bases and J by 11 bases, 18 bases remained unmatched. The CDR3 loop reads CASGPSLQGARGQQFF. CDR3 DNA sequence: TGTGCTAGTGGCCCCTCTCTCCAGGGGGCTCGTGGTCAGCAGTTCTTC.

This clone showed up just once. The genes are TRBV6-5 and TRBJ2-7; 11 bases align to TRBD2. The germline V gene has CDR1 MNHEY and CDR2 SVGAGI. V gave up 6 bases and J gave up 1 base; unmatched junction bases: 5. The CDR3 is 15 amino acids. The chain's CDR3 is CASRSSGRTSYEQYF. The CDR3 nucleotides are TGTGCCAGCAGGTCTAGCGGGAGGACTTCCTACGAGCAGTACTTC.

The gene calls are TRBV18 and TRBJ1-5; weak D call: TRBD1 (5 bases). Looked up from germline, CDR1 is KGHSH and CDR2 is LQKENI. The CDR3 has 16 amino acids. Trimming pared 3 bases from V and 0 bases from J, leaving 12 bases between. The CDR3 nucleotides are TGTGCCAGCTCACCTTTTTCGACAGATAGCAATCAGCCCCAGCATTTT. Translation gives CASSPFSTDSNQPQHF.